Listed below are T cell receptor beta chains from one sample, sequenced in a study of cytomegalovirus exposure and HLA in healthy donors. The table came from immunoSEQ multiplex PCR; TCRdb's copy has only in-frame clones and leaves some out. Of 300,000 to 350,000 clones listed, approximately 86% were seen once; the top ten hold over 0.9%. The material sequenced was PBMCs. Receptor source: a man aged 25 to 40 in good health and CMV-seronegative. Each CDR3 is given with its conserved first and last residue. D genes are given only for firm matches. Not every row has a clone size; where given, it reads once, few, many or a size class.

clone_size j_call v_call d_call cdr3_aa cdr3_nt
- TRBJ1-4 TRBV10-1 - CASSDQEKLFF TGCGCCAGCAGTGACCAGGAAAAACTGTTTTTT
- TRBJ2-2 TRBV6-4 TRBD2 CASSDGGANTGELFF TGTGCCAGCAGTGACGGGGGGGCGAACACCGGGGAGCTGTTTTTT
- TRBJ2-7 TRBV29-1 - CSVGDSSYEQYF TGCAGCGTTGGAGATAGCTCCTACGAGCAGTACTTC
- TRBJ2-1 TRBV6-5 - CASSYGLALNEQFF TGTGCCAGCAGTTACGGACTGGCTTTGAATGAGCAGTTCTTC
- TRBJ2-2 TRBV5-5 TRBD1 CASSRGTGNTGELFF TGTGCCAGCAGCCGCGGGACAGGGAACACCGGGGAGCTGTTTTTT
- TRBJ1-3 TRBV5-1 - CASSLLGGSGNTIYF TGCGCCAGCAGCTTGTTAGGGGGCTCTGGAAACACCATATATTTT
once TRBJ2-1 TRBV18 TRBD1 CASSPPGTGLFNEQFF TGTGCCAGCTCACCCCCCGGGACAGGTCTCTTCAATGAGCAGTTCTTC
- TRBJ2-1 TRBV27 - CASSPNRYNSNEQFF TGTGCCAGCAGCCCCAACAGGTATAACTCCAATGAGCAGTTCTTC
- TRBJ2-3 TRBV4-2 TRBD2 CASSQGSLAGGRDTQYF TGTGCCAGCAGCCAAGGTTCCCTAGCGGGGGGCCGCGATACGCAGTATTTT
few TRBJ2-7 TRBV7-2 TRBD1 CASSLEGTGAYEQYF TGTGCCAGCAGCTTAGAAGGGACAGGGGCCTACGAGCAGTACTTC
once TRBJ2-2 TRBV6-6 - CASSWAGGAGELFF TGTGCCAGCTCATGGGCAGGAGGAGCCGGGGAGCTGTTTTTT
- TRBJ2-2 TRBV7-9 TRBD2 CAQLAGNTGELFF TGTGCCCAACTAGCGGGGAACACCGGGGAGCTGTTTTTT
- TRBJ1-6 TRBV6-5 - CASSYSHQGNSPLHF TGTGCCAGCAGTTACTCGCATCAGGGAAATTCACCCCTCCACTTT
- TRBJ1-5 TRBV7-2 TRBD1 CASSYGDRESQPQHF TGTGCCAGCAGCTACGGGGACAGGGAAAGCCAGCCCCAGCATTTT
- TRBJ1-1 TRBV5-1 TRBD1 CASSLMTGEINTEAFF TGCGCCAGCAGCTTAATGACAGGGGAGATCAACACTGAAGCTTTCTTT
- TRBJ2-3 TRBV4-3 - CASSQERLGTDTQYF TGCGCCAGCAGCCAAGAAAGACTAGGCACAGATACGCAGTATTTT
- TRBJ2-7 TRBV6-4 - CASRLRGHTYEQYF TGTGCCAGCCGCCTCCGAGGGCATACCTACGAGCAGTACTTC